The TCR beta chain described here comes from a study of PD-1 blockade in classical Hodgkin lymphoma. The time point: newly diagnosed, previously untreated cHL patient sample. Study-level results: A reduction in baseline TCR diversity was reportedly seen in newly diagnosed patients relative to healthy donors.

This CDR3 is 15 amino acids long. CDR1 is SGHDT, CDR2 YYEEEE, per germline. V lost 2 bases and J lost 3, with 11 bases in between. The protocol was immunoSEQ multiplex PCR, while the TCRdb copy is restricted to in-frame clones and leaves out a portion. Here the sample spans more than 15,000 clones, 87% being singletons. Worth noting for this clone: The antigen is undetermined.

Sequencing used peripheral blood mononuclear cells (PBMCs). The chain joins TRBV5-6 to TRBJ2-2, with a weak D call TRBD1 (6 bases). The origin of this receptor is a human donor with classical Hodgkin lymphoma. The chain's CDR3 is CASSFGRGYTGELFF. In DNA form, the CDR3 reads TGTGCCAGCAGCTTCGGCAGGGGATACACCGGGGAGCTGTTTTTT.